This T cell receptor (beta chain) stems from a study of identical twins. Only healthy Caucasians were included as donors. V was clipped by 6 bases and J by 6 bases; unmatched bases: 8. CDR1 is SGHTA and CDR2 is FQGNSA in the germline V gene. There are 16 residues in the CDR3. cDNA molecules carried unique molecular identifiers, and template switching added a universal primer site. TCRdb processed the 5' RACE reads anew with MiXCR; each CDR3 protein has one entry. The sample has around 510,000 distinct CDR3 sequences; approximately 14% are singletons. A further study also used this sample, focusing on yellow fever vaccine responses in identical twins.

The chain combines TRBV7-2 with TRBJ2-1; 13 bases align to TRBD2. Sequencing was carried out using CD4+ T cells sorted from blood. This clonotype was sampled from a woman between 18 and 30 years old in good health. This CDR3 reads CASSFFTSGRGNEQFF. CDR3 DNA sequence: TGTGCCAGCAGTTTCTTCACTAGCGGGAGGGGCAATGAGCAGTTCTTC.